The entry below describes one T cell receptor beta chain. These data belong to a study of PD-1 blockade in classical Hodgkin lymphoma. The CDR3 covers 13 residues. V lost 2 bases, J lost 6 bases, and 8 bases lay in between. CDR1 is SGHTS and CDR2 is YDEGEE in the germline V gene. Each of the patients experienced relapse following autologous stem cell transplantation, and their brentuximab vedotin exposure differed. Thawed PBMCs yielded CD4+ T cells through magnetic negative selection. Measured with immunoSEQ multiplex PCR; TCRdb has only the in-frame clones, and not every one. The sample lists roughly 31,000 clones; over 75% were seen once.

The V call is TRBV5-8, the J call TRBJ2-2; D tentatively fits TRBD1 or TRBD2 (5 bases each). Source: CD4+ T cells from blood, taken at baseline. This receptor was taken from a human donor with classical Hodgkin lymphoma. CDR3 region: CASSLGESGELFF. The CDR3 DNA reads TGTGCCAGCAGCTTAGGGGAGTCCGGGGAGCTGTTTTTT. The variable domain in full, with the rest retrieved from reference TRBV5-8 and TRBJ2-2, is EAGVTQSPTHLIKTRGQQATLRCSPISGHTSVYWYQQALGLGLQFLLWYDEGEERNRGNFPPRFSGRQFPNYSSELNVNALELEDSALYLCASSLGESGELFFGEGSRLTVL.